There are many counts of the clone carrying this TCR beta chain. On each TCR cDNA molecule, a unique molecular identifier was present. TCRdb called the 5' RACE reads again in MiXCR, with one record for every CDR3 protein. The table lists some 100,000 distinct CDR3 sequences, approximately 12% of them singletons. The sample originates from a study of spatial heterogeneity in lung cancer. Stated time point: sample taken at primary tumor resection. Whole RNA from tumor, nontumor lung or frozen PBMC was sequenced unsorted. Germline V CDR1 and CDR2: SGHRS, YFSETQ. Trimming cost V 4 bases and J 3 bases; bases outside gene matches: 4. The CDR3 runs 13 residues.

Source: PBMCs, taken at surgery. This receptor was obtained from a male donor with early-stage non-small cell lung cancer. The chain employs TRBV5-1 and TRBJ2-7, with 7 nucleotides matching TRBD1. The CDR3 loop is CASSQGELYEQYF. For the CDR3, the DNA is TGCGCCAGCAGCCAGGGGGAACTCTACGAGCAGTACTTC.